These T cell receptor beta chains were read from a single sample in a study of CD8+ T cells in alopecia areata. The repertoire was sequenced with immunoSEQ multiplex PCR; TCRdb's copy has only in-frame clones and lacks some. The table lists about 150,000 clones, over 45% of them singletons. The specimen was CD4+ T cells sorted from blood. These receptors came from a human donor with alopecia areata. CDR3s include the opening cysteine and the closing phenylalanine or tryptophan. Each record gives: clone size, D gene, J gene, V gene, CDR3 protein, CDR3 DNA. The D gene is left open where the match is weak. Size tells how often a clone was seen (once, few, many) or the class of an expanded clone, and some rows leave it out.

.	TRBD2	TRBJ2-3	TRBV29-1	CSVEKGLASKGDTQYF	TGCAGCGTTGAGAAAGGACTAGCATCAAAAGGGGATACGCAGTATTTT
.	.	TRBJ2-3	TRBV2	CASSDLGTDTQYF	TGTGCCAGCTCGGATCTGGGGACAGATACGCAGTATTTT
once	.	TRBJ1-5	TRBV27	CASSLMNSNQPQHF	TGTGCCAGCAGCCTCATGAATAGCAATCAGCCCCAGCATTTT
.	.	TRBJ2-2	TRBV2	CASSLGQTTGELFF	TGTGCCAGCAGTCTAGGACAGACCACCGGGGAGCTGTTTTTT
.	TRBD2	TRBJ2-5	TRBV2	CASRVAGGETQYF	TGTGCCAGCAGGGTAGCGGGAGGAGAGACCCAGTACTTC
.	.	TRBJ2-5	TRBV5-1	CASSLGDGGYQETQYF	TGCGCCAGCAGCTTGGGCGACGGTGGATACCAAGAGACCCAGTACTTC
.	.	TRBJ2-1	TRBV30	CAWSLSGYAYNEQFF	TGTGCCTGGAGCCTCTCCGGTTACGCCTACAATGAGCAGTTCTTC
few	.	TRBJ1-2	TRBV29-1	CSANQGGLGGYTF	TGCAGCGCTAACCAAGGGGGGTTGGGTGGCTACACCTTC
.	.	TRBJ2-6	TRBV28	CASSHPRSGANVLTF	TGTGCCAGCAGTCACCCCCGGTCTGGGGCCAACGTCCTGACTTTC
.	.	TRBJ2-3	TRBV5-1	CASRLSTGSTDTQYF	TGCGCCAGCCGACTCTCTACTGGTAGCACAGATACGCAGTATTTT
.	.	TRBJ1-1	TRBV30	CAWSVETGREAFF	TGTGCCTGGAGTGTTGAAACAGGGCGGGAAGCTTTCTTT
.	.	TRBJ1-2	TRBV7-8	CASSRLANYGYTF	TGTGCCAGCAGCCGACTAGCAAACTATGGCTACACCTTC
.	TRBD2	TRBJ2-3	TRBV4-1	CASSQHPRTSGSGTDTQYF	TGCGCCAGCAGCCAACACCCCAGGACTAGCGGGAGTGGCACAGATACGCAGTATTTT
.	TRBD2	TRBJ2-1	TRBV19	CASSSSGRAGDEQFF	TGTGCCAGTAGTAGTAGCGGGAGGGCGGGGGACGAGCAGTTCTTC
.	.	TRBJ2-7	TRBV29-1	CSARDWGENYEQYF	TGCAGCGCTCGAGACTGGGGAGAGAACTACGAGCAGTACTTC
once	.	TRBJ1-4	TRBV5-1	CASSLAPGSEKLFF	TGCGCCAGCAGCTTGGCCCCGGGCAGTGAAAAACTGTTTTTT
.	.	TRBJ2-2	TRBV7-2	CASSLGPVPNTGELFF	TGTGCCAGCAGCTTAGGCCCGGTACCGAACACCGGGGAGCTGTTTTTT
.	.	TRBJ2-2	TRBV27	CASRPRYTGELFF	TGTGCCAGCAGGCCTAGGTACACCGGGGAGCTGTTTTTT
.	.	TRBJ2-7	TRBV28	CASSYQRTSYEQYF	TGTGCCAGCAGTTATCAGCGGACCTCCTACGAGCAGTACTTC
.	TRBD2	TRBJ2-7	TRBV29-1	CSVGLRLADTYEQYF	TGCAGCGTTGGGTTACGACTAGCGGACACCTACGAGCAGTACTTC
.	.	TRBJ1-2	TRBV7-9	CASSTRGRTNNYGYTF	TGTGCCAGCAGCACTCGGGGGCGCACGAATAACTATGGCTACACCTTC
few	TRBD2	TRBJ2-7	TRBV29-1	CSVGTSAGEQYF	TGCAGCGTTGGGACTAGCGCAGGCGAGCAGTACTTC
few	.	TRBJ1-1	TRBV5-1	CASSLTGPTEAFF	TGCGCCAGCAGCTTGACAGGCCCCACTGAAGCTTTCTTT
few	TRBD1	TRBJ2-5	TRBV28	CASSGQVETQYF	TGTGCCAGCAGTGGACAGGTAGAGACCCAGTACTTC